The rows below give T cell receptor beta chains drawn from one sample of a study of Tregs in tolerant kidney transplant recipients. The assay was immunoSEQ multiplex PCR, and TCRdb's table has in-frame clones only and misses some. The table includes tens of thousands of clones, 87% detected once. The source was CD4+ T cells from blood (PBMCs), collected 6 months after the transplant. The receptors originated from a human patient who received a combined kidney and bone marrow transplant. Some T cells may originate from the graft donor. Each CDR3 is given with its conserved first and last residue. D genes are given only for firm matches. Where a row states a size, it is once, few, many or the class of an expanded clone; other rows omit it.

>TRBV21-1|TRBJ1-2|-|-
CASSNHMRGGYGYTF
TGTGCCAGCAGCAATCACATGAGGGGAGGGTATGGCTACACCTTC
>TRBV5-6|TRBJ2-3|-|-
CASRPGDFSTLDTQYF
TGTGCCAGCCGGCCTGGAGACTTCTCAACCCTGGATACGCAGTATTTT
>TRBV21-1|TRBJ2-1|-|-
CASSLPLAGWTEQFF
TGTGCCAGCAGTCTGCCCCTAGCGGGATGGACTGAGCAGTTCTTC
>TRBV18|TRBJ2-7|-|-
CASSFSQGVASYEQYF
TGTGCCAGCTCATTCTCCCAGGGTGTAGCTAGCTACGAGCAGTACTTC
>TRBV7-3|TRBJ2-1|-|-
CASSLNGASYNEQFF
TGTGCCAGCAGCTTAAATGGGGCCTCCTACAATGAGCAGTTCTTC
>TRBV15|TRBJ2-7|-|-
CATTPGQGKTYEQYF
TGTGCCACCACCCCCGGGCAGGGTAAGACCTACGAGCAGTACTTC
>TRBV13|TRBJ1-1|-|-
CASSLGGQWEGSTEAFF
TGTGCCAGCAGCTTAGGTGGACAGTGGGAAGGGAGCACTGAAGCTTTCTTT
>TRBV5-6|TRBJ2-5|-|-
CASSLGGSETQYF
TGTGCCAGCAGCTTAGGGGGTTCAGAGACCCAGTACTTC
>TRBV6-1|TRBJ1-5|-|-
CASQWVQGNQPQHF
TGTGCCAGCCAATGGGTGCAGGGCAATCAGCCCCAGCATTTT
>TRBV20-1|TRBJ2-1|-|-
CSARDIDEQFF
TGCAGTGCTAGAGATATCGATGAGCAGTTCTTC
>TRBV10-3|TRBJ2-3|-|-
CAISEGLASTDTQYF
TGTGCCATCAGTGAGGGACTCGCCAGCACAGATACGCAGTATTTT
>TRBV5-6|TRBJ2-5|-|TRBD2
CASGTSGVGETQYF
TGTGCCAGCGGTACTAGCGGGGTGGGAGAGACCCAGTACTTC
>TRBV18|TRBJ2-3|once|TRBD2
CASSPSSGSWDTQYF
TGTGCCAGCTCACCATCTAGCGGGAGCTGGGATACGCAGTATTTT
>TRBV4-1|TRBJ2-3|-|TRBD2
CASSQDLSGGPFDTQYF
TGCGCCAGCAGCCAAGATCTCTCGGGGGGGCCATTTGATACGCAGTATTTT
>TRBV11-3|TRBJ2-2|-|TRBD2
CASRGLAGDGELFF
TGTGCCAGCCGTGGACTAGCGGGAGACGGGGAGCTGTTTTTT
>TRBV5-1|TRBJ1-4|-|TRBD1
CASSLDRGDEKLFF
TGCGCCAGCAGCTTAGACAGGGGAGATGAAAAACTGTTTTTT
>TRBV9|TRBJ2-6|-|TRBD1
CASSVGTGDGANVLTF
TGTGCCAGCAGCGTAGGGACAGGGGACGGGGCCAACGTCCTGACTTTC
>TRBV7-2|TRBJ2-3|-|TRBD2
CASSPRLAGFADTQYF
TGTGCCAGCAGCCCGCGACTAGCGGGGTTCGCAGATACGCAGTATTTT
>TRBV7-2|TRBJ2-1|once|TRBD2
CAGGQRGYNEQFF
TGTGCCGGCGGCCAGCGGGGGTACAATGAGCAGTTCTTC
>TRBV4-1|TRBJ2-7|once|-
CASSQPIWSRADLEQYF
TGCGCCAGCAGCCAACCTATATGGTCCAGGGCTGATCTCGAGCAGTACTTC
>TRBV10-3|TRBJ1-1|-|TRBD1
CAISEATGGAEAFF
TGTGCCATCAGTGAGGCTACAGGGGGCGCTGAAGCTTTCTTT
>TRBV12-5|TRBJ1-4|-|TRBD1
CASGLVPGGRQGADINEKLFF
TGTGCTAGTGGTTTGGTCCCCGGTGGCCGACAGGGGGCCGACATTAATGAAAAACTGTTTTTT
>TRBV18|TRBJ2-7|-|TRBD2
CASSPAGVFKNEQYF
TGTGCCAGCTCACCGGCGGGGGTGTTTAAGAACGAGCAGTACTTC
>TRBV2|TRBJ1-5|-|TRBD1
CASRLRQGNDYSNQPQHF
TGTGCCAGCAGGCTCCGACAGGGAAATGATTATAGCAATCAGCCCCAGCATTTT
>TRBV27|TRBJ1-2|-|-
CASSSFRTETYGYTF
TGTGCCAGCAGTTCATTTCGGACAGAAACTTATGGCTACACCTTC
>TRBV6-5|TRBJ2-2|-|TRBD2
CASSYSGGRVSGELFF
TGTGCCAGCAGTTACTCTGGCGGGAGGGTAAGCGGGGAGCTGTTTTTT
>TRBV5-4|TRBJ2-3|-|TRBD1
CAQGDLDTQYF
TGTGCCCAGGGGGATCTAGATACGCAGTATTTT
>TRBV7-9|TRBJ1-1|-|-
CASSPGRRGTEAFF
TGTGCCAGCAGTCCCGGAAGACGGGGCACTGAAGCTTTCTTT
>TRBV28|TRBJ2-7|-|TRBD2
CASHHLAEPLEQYF
TGTGCCAGCCATCATCTAGCGGAGCCCCTGGAGCAGTACTTC
>TRBV7-6|TRBJ1-3|-|TRBD1
CASSLGVLGGASGNTIYF
TGTGCCAGCAGCTTAGGAGTATTAGGGGGCGCATCGGGAAACACCATATATTTT
>TRBV19|TRBJ2-3|-|TRBD2
CASSPAPYKKTAGGKDTQYF
TGTGCCAGTAGTCCCGCGCCATACAAAAAGACGGCGGGAGGGAAAGATACGCAGTATTTT
>TRBV18|TRBJ2-4|-|-
CASSPEGGQNIQYF
TGTGCCAGCTCACCCGAGGGTGGCCAAAACATTCAGTACTTC
>TRBV6-6|TRBJ1-2|-|-
CASTVDGVMSYTF
TGTGCCAGCACCGTAGACGGGGTCATGAGCTACACCTTC
>TRBV7-7|TRBJ2-7|-|-
CASSLEAGFAYEQYF
TGTGCCAGCAGCTTAGAAGCGGGTTTTGCCTACGAGCAGTACTTC
>TRBV28|TRBJ1-2|few|-
CASSIRFAENYGYTF
TGTGCCAGCAGTATACGATTTGCAGAAAACTATGGCTACACCTTC
>TRBV5-6|TRBJ1-1|-|-
CASSLPGNTEAFF
TGTGCCAGCAGCTTGCCGGGGAACACTGAAGCTTTCTTT
>TRBV10-3|TRBJ1-3|few|-
CAINQYISGNTIYF
TGTGCCATTAACCAGTATATCTCTGGAAACACCATATATTTT
>TRBV10-3|TRBJ1-1|-|TRBD1
CAISETPRTGSKTEAFF
TGTGCCATCAGTGAGACACCACGGACAGGGTCTAAAACTGAAGCTTTCTTT
>TRBV11-3|TRBJ2-1|-|-
CASSLQGGLFNEQFF
TGTGCCAGCAGCTTACAGGGGGGCCTCTTTAATGAGCAGTTCTTC
>TRBV29-1|TRBJ2-3|-|-
CSALGGRGADTQYF
TGCAGCGCCCTGGGGGGCAGGGGGGCAGATACGCAGTATTTT
>TRBV30|TRBJ1-1|-|-
CAWSTEMNTEAFF
TGTGCCTGGAGTACAGAGATGAACACTGAAGCTTTCTTT
>TRBV30|TRBJ1-6|once|-
CAWNQGWGNSPLHF
TGTGCCTGGAACCAGGGCTGGGGTAATTCCCCCCTCCACTTT
>TRBV10-2|TRBJ2-1|-|TRBD2
CASSHSGLAGGNEQFF
TGCGCCAGCAGTCATTCGGGACTAGCGGGGGGGAATGAGCAGTTCTTC
>TRBV6-5|TRBJ2-5|-|TRBD2
CASSYFSGRAATQYF
TGTGCCAGCAGTTATTTTAGCGGGAGGGCTGCGACCCAGTACTTC
>TRBV28|TRBJ2-1|-|TRBD1
CASSQRQGAYNEQFF
TGTGCCAGCAGTCAAAGACAGGGGGCGTACAATGAGCAGTTCTTC
>TRBV30|TRBJ2-7|-|-
CAWSTTGLSYEQYF
TGTGCCTGGAGTACGACAGGCTTAAGCTACGAGCAGTACTTC
>TRBV14|TRBJ1-2|once|-
CASSQVGRPRQGYTF
TGTGCCAGCAGCCAAGTGGGCAGACCCAGGCAAGGCTACACCTTC
>TRBV7-3|TRBJ2-3|-|-
CASSSTASTDTQYF
TGTGCCAGCAGCTCGACAGCTAGCACAGATACGCAGTATTTT
>TRBV5-1|TRBJ1-1|-|-
CASSFPTGSPEAFF
TGCGCCAGCAGCTTTCCTACAGGGTCTCCTGAAGCTTTCTTT
>TRBV15|TRBJ2-7|-|-
CATSRDVVLRSGSYEQYF
TGTGCCACCAGCAGAGATGTCGTACTAAGGAGTGGCTCCTACGAGCAGTACTTC
>TRBV7-3|TRBJ2-5|-|-
CASSLGTEETQYF
TGTGCCAGCAGCTTAGGGACTGAAGAGACCCAGTACTTC
>TRBV28|TRBJ1-1|-|-
CASSVPLGAFF
TGTGCCAGCAGTGTACCTCTCGGAGCTTTCTTT
>TRBV20-1|TRBJ1-2|-|-
CSASIQIGYTF
TGCAGTGCTAGTATACAGATTGGCTACACCTTC
>TRBV30|TRBJ2-7|-|TRBD2
CAWSRGGAYEQYF
TGTGCCTGGAGCCGGGGGGGGGCGTACGAGCAGTACTTC
>TRBV28|TRBJ2-7|-|-
CASSLASGWYF
TGTGCCAGCAGTTTAGCGAGCGGGTGGTACTTC
>TRBV5-1|TRBJ2-7|-|TRBD1
CASSLMAGGPYEQYF
TGCGCCAGCAGCTTGATGGCAGGGGGCCCCTACGAGCAGTACTTC
>TRBV11-3|TRBJ2-7|-|-
CASSRPEAPREQYF
TGTGCCAGCAGCCGTCCGGAAGCGCCTCGCGAGCAGTACTTC
>TRBV6-1|TRBJ2-7|-|TRBD2
CASSERTSYEQYF
TGTGCCAGCAGTGAAAGGACTAGCTACGAGCAGTACTTC
>TRBV5-1|TRBJ1-2|-|-
CASSLVAVGANYGYTF
TGCGCCAGCAGCTTGGTGGCAGTAGGGGCTAACTATGGCTACACCTTC